The clone carrying this TCR beta chain came up a few times. Antigen specificity is unknown. The data were taken from a study of human T cells and chemical hapten exposure. Points from the study as a whole: PT1 expanded TCR numbers rose with patch test score.

Unique molecular identifiers were affixed to discrete cDNA molecules within the library. MiXCR, run by TCRdb on the RACE reads, gives a single entry per CDR3 protein. Here the sample spans around 50,000 distinct CDR3 sequences, less than 10% being singletons. This CDR3 is built from 18 residues. Unmatched junction bases numbered 16, after V lost 6 bases and J lost 7 bases. The sample's time point: patch test 1, 2 weeks after DPC sensitization. The treatment is: therapeutic diphenylcyclopropenone sensitization with weekly scalp DPC. Patch tests were applied only after blood draws. Total RNA came from unfractionated whole blood.

The rearrangement links TRBV12-3 or TRBV12-4 to TRBJ2-1; 12 bases fit TRBD2. The specimen comprised whole blood, sampled in connection with sensitization to the hapten diphenylcyclopropenone (DPC). This TCR derives from a woman in her forties or fifties with alopecia areata. Some clones in this sample may be carry-over from other donors' samples. In nucleotides, the CDR3 is TGTGCCAGCAGCAAAAATTCTCCTAGCGGGAGGGTTAGAAATGAGCAGTTCTTC. The encoded protein is CASSKNSPSGRVRNEQFF.